The 31 T cell receptor beta chains below come from one sample, sequenced in a study of blood T cell repertoires in COVID-19. The protocol was immunoSEQ multiplex PCR, while the TCRdb copy is restricted to in-frame clones and leaves out a portion. The table records about 200,000 clones, more than 85% of them present only once. The sequenced sample consisted of PBMCs or T cells enriched from blood (not recorded which). All receptors come from a woman aged 35 to 49 in a cohort exposed to, infected with or recovered from COVID-19 (not recorded which).

The J gene is TRBJ1-1, the V gene TRBV15; D not certain. Germline lookup yields CDR1 LNHNV and CDR2 YYDKDF (reference sequence). V was pared by 3 bases and J by 0 bases, with 11 bases between. This CDR3 spans 15 amino acids. This CDR3 is CATSRPTVLNTEAFF. CDR3 in DNA: TGTGCCACCAGCAGGCCTACAGTTTTGAACACTGAAGCTTTCTTT.

The rearrangement links TRBV2 to TRBJ2-1, with 9 bases lining up with TRBD1. Germline V CDR1 and CDR2: SNHLY, FYNNEI. This CDR3 has 14 residues. The V gene end was trimmed by 6 bases and the J gene end by 9 bases; junction bases not matched to a gene: 9. The CDR3 bases are TGTGCCAGCAGGGGGACAGGGTGGGACAGTGAGCAGTTCTTC. Translating it yields CASRGTGWDSEQFF. Supplemented by reference TRBV2 and TRBJ2-1, the full variable domain reads EPEVTQTPSHQVTQMGQEVILRCVPISNHLYFYWYRQILGQKVEFLVSFYNNEISEKSEIFDDQFSVERPDGSNFTLKIRSTKLEDSAMYFCASRGTGWDSEQFFGPGTRLTVL.

V gene TRBV5-6 combines with J gene TRBJ2-7; D not resolved. This CDR3 contains 13 residues. The V gene lost 2 bases and the J gene lost 3 bases, with 9 bases spanning the gap. Germline CDR1 and CDR2: SGHDT and YYEEEE. CDR3 coding DNA: TGTGCCAGCAGCTTTAGAAACAGCTACGAGCAGTACTTC. It is translated as CASSFRNSYEQYF.

The rearrangement joins TRBV5-5 to TRBJ1-1, with a weak D call TRBD1 (6 bases). CDR1 and CDR2 from the germline V gene are SGHKS and YYEKEE (reference sequence). V lost 4 bases to trimming and J lost 1 base, with 11 bases between them. CDR3 size: 14 residues. The CDR3 DNA reads TGTGCCAGCAGCCCGACAGGCACGAACACTGAAGCTTTCTTT. It codes for CASSPTGTNTEAFF.

V gene TRBV9 combines with J gene TRBJ1-3, with a tentative D call TRBD1 (5 bases). From germline, CDR1 is SGDLS and CDR2 YYNGEE. This CDR3 is built from 14 residues. Trimming stripped 1 base from V and 8 bases from J, with 13 bases between. The CDR3 bases are TGTGCCAGCAGCGTATCCCTAGGAGGGGACACCATATATTTT. Amino acids: CASSVSLGGDTIYF.

V usage is TRBV1 and J usage is TRBJ1-1. TRBV1 is a known pseudogene. The CDR3 runs 14 residues. CDR3 sequence reads: CTSSSYRVDTEAFF. The DNA of the CDR3 is TGCACCAGCAGCAGTTACCGGGTGGACACTGAAGCTTTCTTT.

The V and J genes are TRBV27 and TRBJ1-1; 11 nucleotides align to TRBD1. Unmatched junction bases numbered 7, after V lost 5 bases and J lost 11 bases. CDR1 and CDR2 from the germline V gene are MNHEY and SMNVEV (reference sequence). The CDR3 sequence is 13 residues long. The CDR3 nucleotides read TGTGCCAGCAGTCCTGGACAGGGGGCGCGGGCTTTCTTT. Translating it yields CASSPGQGARAFF.

The chain has TRBV6-5 and TRBJ1-1; D is undetermined. The CDR3 sequence is 15 residues long. Germline CDR1 reads MNHEY; CDR2 reads SVGAGI. V was cut by 4 bases and J by 7 bases, with 19 bases left in between. The CDR3 region has the DNA TGTGCCAGCAGTTGGCGGAGGACGGATTTGGATGAAGCTTTCTTT. This translates into CASSWRRTDLDEAFF.

The chain joins TRBV3-1 (or the pseudogene TRBV3-2) to TRBJ1-2; perhaps TRBD1 as D (6 bases). Per the germline V gene, CDR1 is LGHDT and CDR2 is YNNKEL (reference sequence). V dropped 0 bases and J dropped 2 bases, with 10 bases sitting between them. The CDR3 runs 15 residues. The CDR3 bases are TGTGCCAGCAGCCAAGATTTAGGACAGAACTATGGCTACACCTTC. Its protein product is CASSQDLGQNYGYTF.

V and J are TRBV24-1 and TRBJ2-1, with 7 nucleotides matching TRBD2. CDR1 and CDR2 from the germline V gene are KGHDR and SFDVKD. This CDR3 has 16 residues. V trimming: 3 bases; J trimming: 3 bases; junction bases outside the gene matches: 7. As DNA, the CDR3 is TGTGCCACCAGTGATAGCCTAGCGGAGATCTACAATGAGCAGTTCTTC. Its protein is CATSDSLAEIYNEQFF.

The chain joins TRBV11-2 to TRBJ1-4; D perhaps matches TRBD1 (6 bases). There are 15 residues in the CDR3. Deletions cut 5 bases from V and 5 bases from J, with 15 bases between. Germline loops: CDR1 SGHAT, CDR2 FQNNGV. CDR3 sequence reads: CASSPPTGPNEKLFF. The CDR3 DNA reads as TGTGCCAGCAGCCCCCCGACAGGACCCAATGAAAAACTGTTTTTT.

V usage is TRBV7-2 and J usage is TRBJ2-5; D not resolved. The V gene lost 5 bases and the J gene lost 2 bases, with 9 bases spanning the gap. The germline CDR1 and CDR2 sequences are SGHTA and FQGNSA. This CDR3 spans 13 amino acids. Here the CDR3 reads CASSLVLQETQYF. CDR3 sequence (DNA): TGTGCCAGCAGCCTTGTCCTTCAAGAGACCCAGTACTTC.

The chain employs TRBV23-1 and TRBJ2-3, with D perhaps TRBD1 (8 bases). TRBV23-1 is assigned to the ORF class and has an uncertain function. The CDR3 is 16 residues long. V lost 0 bases and J lost 6, with 16 bases in between. DNA of the CDR3: TGCGCCAGCAGTCAATCACAGGGGGGGACCCCGGATACGCAGTATTTT. Translated: CASSQSQGGTPDTQYF.

The V gene is TRBV18, the J gene TRBJ1-5, with 9 bases fitting TRBD1. Germline V lookup: CDR1 KGHSH, CDR2 LQKENI. The CDR3 spans 16 residues. The V and J ends lost 4 bases and 6 bases, in that order; junction bases with no gene match: 10. The CDR3 nucleotides read TGTGCCAGCTCACGTACCGGGACAGGGTTTTTTCAGCCCCAGCATTTT. Amino acid sequence: CASSRTGTGFFQPQHF.

This chain links TRBV11-3 with TRBJ2-1; TRBD2 matches 8 bases. The CDR3 totals 15 residues. CDR1 is SGHNT and CDR2 is YENEEA in the germline V gene. J was trimmed by 6 bases and V by 1 base; bases with no gene match: 5. This CDR3 reads CASSLAGGKGNEQFF. The DNA of the CDR3 is TGTGCCAGCAGCTTAGCGGGGGGGAAAGGCAATGAGCAGTTCTTC.

The V gene is TRBV7-9, the J gene TRBJ2-3, with TRBD2 as a possible D gene (6 bases). In germline, CDR1 is SEHNR, CDR2 FQNEAQ (reference sequence). V was cut by 6 bases and J by 1 base, with 11 bases left in between. The CDR3 loop spans 14 amino acids. CDR3 sequence reads: CASRLSGRTDTQYF. As DNA, the CDR3 is TGTGCCAGCAGGTTAAGCGGGCGCACAGATACGCAGTATTTT.

This chain links TRBV6-5 with TRBJ1-3; possible D gene TRBD1, 6 bases. The germline V gene encodes CDR1 MNHEY and CDR2 SVGAGI. Trimming took 7 bases from V and 8 from J, leaving 15 bases between them. The CDR3 is made up of 13 amino acids. The CDR3 reads CASNPGTRDTIYF. The CDR3 DNA reads as TGTGCCAGCAACCCCGGGACAAGAGACACCATATATTTT.

The chain recombines TRBV7-8 with TRBJ1-5; no reliable D call. Looked up from germline, CDR1 is SGHVS and CDR2 is FQNEAQ. This CDR3 has 15 amino acids. Trimming removed 5 bases from V and 4 bases from J, with 15 bases in between. The chain's CDR3 is CASSVGGAPNQPQHF. CDR3 nucleotides: TGTGCCAGCAGCGTCGGAGGAGCCCCGAATCAGCCCCAGCATTTT.

The rearrangement links TRBV13 to TRBJ2-7; 8 positions agree with TRBD1. The CDR3 sequence is 16 residues long. Unmatched junction bases numbered 17, after V lost 6 bases and J lost 7 bases. Per germline, CDR1 PRHDT and CDR2 FYEKMQ (reference sequence). The CDR3 DNA reads as TGTGCCAGCAGTTTCTACCGGGACAGGTCCTTCGGGGAGCAGTACTTC. This sequence encodes CASSFYRDRSFGEQYF.

The chain is built from TRBV4-1 and TRBJ1-1; D uncertain. This CDR3 comprises 14 residues. The ends were cut back, 3 bases at V and 0 bases at J, with 8 bases in the middle. Germline V CDR1 and CDR2: MGHRA, YSYEKL. CDR3 sequence: CASSQGTLNTEAFF. CDR3 coding DNA: TGCGCCAGCAGCCAGGGCACTTTGAACACTGAAGCTTTCTTT.

The rearrangement uses TRBV19 and TRBJ2-7; 7 bases are shared with TRBD1. Germline CDR1 and CDR2: LNHDA and SQIVND (reference sequence). The CDR3 is 12 residues long. With 10 bases clipped from V and 4 bases from J, the junction kept 7 bases outside the gene matches. DNA of the CDR3: TGTGCCACCCGACAGGGTTTATACGAGCAGTACTTC. This gives the protein CATRQGLYEQYF.

The chain recombines TRBV12-5 with TRBJ1-2; D is perhaps TRBD1 (6 bases). V was shortened by 5 bases and J by 3 bases, with 19 bases between the two germline ends. CDR1 is LGHNT and CDR2 is FRNRAP in the germline V gene. The CDR3 contains 16 residues. Here the CDR3 reads CASGLPRGGSDYGYTF. The CDR3 DNA sequence: TGTGCTAGTGGTCTCCCGAGGGGGGGCAGCGACTATGGCTACACCTTC.

The rearrangement links TRBV6-4 to TRBJ2-6; 11 bases align to TRBD2. The V segment lost 2 bases and the J segment 2 bases; nucleotides outside the gene matches: 2. Germline CDR1 MRHNA, CDR2 SNTAGT. The CDR3 spans 17 residues. This chain's CDR3 is CASSDLAGGTGANVLTF. The CDR3 DNA sequence: TGTGCCAGCAGTGACCTAGCGGGGGGAACTGGGGCCAACGTCCTGACTTTC.

V is TRBV5-1 and J is TRBJ1-1, with a weak D call TRBD1 (5 bases). Trimming removed 6 bases from V and 4 bases from J, with 16 bases in between. The length of the CDR3 is 14 residues. Germline V gives CDR1 SGHRS, CDR2 YFSETQ. The CDR3 reads CASTWAGGSTEAFF. The CDR3 nucleotides are TGCGCCAGCACCTGGGCCGGGGGTAGCACTGAAGCTTTCTTT.

This clone was observed once. The chain couples TRBV3-1 (or the pseudogene TRBV3-2) to TRBJ2-3; possible D gene TRBD2, 5 bases. The CDR3 consists of 18 residues. Trimming left V 3 bases short and J 2 bases short, with 21 bases between. Germline CDR1 LGHDT, CDR2 YNNKEL (reference sequence). As DNA, the CDR3 is TGTGCCAGCAGCCACGGCCTCGCGGGCTCCCGGATCACAGATACGCAGTATTTT. Translated: CASSHGLAGSRITDTQYF.

This clone showed up just once. This chain uses TRBV7-9 with TRBJ1-1; 7 bases agree with TRBD1. Germline lookup yields CDR1 SEHNR and CDR2 FQNEAQ (reference sequence). The CDR3 loop spans 13 amino acids. The ends lost 1 base at V and 10 bases at J; junction bases unmatched: 6. CDR3 region: CASSLEGGGGAFF. The CDR3 coding sequence is TGTGCCAGCAGCTTAGAAGGGGGCGGAGGAGCTTTCTTT.

This chain joins TRBV27 and TRBJ2-1, with 16 positions matching TRBD2. The CDR3 sequence is 15 residues long. The V and J ends lost 5 bases and 9 bases, in that order; junction bases with no gene match: 4. Germline lookup yields CDR1 MNHEY and CDR2 SMNVEV (reference sequence). CDR3 bases: TGTGCCAGCAGTGACGGGACTAGCGGGGGGGTTGAGCAGTTCTTC. Its translation is CASSDGTSGGVEQFF.

The chain recombines TRBV30 with TRBJ1-1, with D perhaps matching TRBD1 (5 bases). There are 14 residues in the CDR3. With 2 bases removed from V and 3 bases from J, the gap between germline ends came to 13 bases. CDR1 GTSNPN and CDR2 SVGIG come from the germline V gene (reference sequence). The CDR3 DNA sequence: TGTGCCTGGAGTATACCTAACAGGTACACTGAAGCTTTCTTT. Protein: CAWSIPNRYTEAFF. The full variable domain, with the rest looked up from reference TRBV30 and TRBJ1-1, is SQTIHQWPATLVQPVGSPLSLECTVEGTSNPNLYWYRQAAGRGLQLLFYSVGIGQISSEVPQNLSASRPQDRQFILSSKKLLLSDSGFYLCAWSIPNRYTEAFFGQGTRLTVV.

The genes are TRBV24-1 and TRBJ1-5, with 10 positions matching TRBD1. CDR1 is KGHDR and CDR2 is SFDVKD in the germline V gene. CDR3 length: 12 residues. V shed 9 bases, J shed 9 bases, and the junction held 4 bases outside the gene matches. CDR3 sequence reads: CATGQGDWPQHF. The CDR3 DNA follows: TGTGCCACCGGACAGGGGGATTGGCCCCAGCATTTT.

V usage is TRBV28 and J usage is TRBJ1-4; TRBD1 matches 8 bases. J was trimmed by 4 bases and V by 5 bases; bases with no gene match: 6. Germline V gene lookup returns CDR1 MDHEN and CDR2 SYDVKM. This CDR3 has 15 amino acids. CDR3: CASSPRGPYNEKLFF. The CDR3 DNA reads TGTGCCAGCAGTCCCAGGGGGCCCTATAATGAAAAACTGTTTTTT. The variable domain in full, completed from reference TRBV28 and TRBJ1-4, reads DVKVTQSSRYLVKRTGEKVFLECVQDMDHENMFWYRQDPGLGLRLIYFSYDVKMKEKGDIPEGYSVSREKKERFSLILESASTNQTSMYLCASSPRGPYNEKLFFGSGTQLSVL.

The CDR3 sequence is CASSQGGEVQAFF. Written as DNA, the CDR3 is TGTGCCAGCAGCCAAGGGGGGGAGGTCCAGGCTTTCTTT. The chain carries TRBV4-2 and TRBJ1-1, with a weak D call TRBD1 (5 bases). Per the germline V gene, CDR1 is LGHNA and CDR2 is YNFKEQ. This CDR3 is 13 amino acids long. V shed 1 base and J shed 11 bases, with 14 bases lying between them.